A selection of T cell receptor beta chains follows, all from one sample in a study of shared clonotypes between healthy human individuals. Data came from immunoSEQ multiplex PCR; TCRdb stores just in-frame clones and leaves some out. The sample carries hundreds of thousands of clones, about 80% recorded once. Sequencing used memory CD4+ T cells sorted from blood. The receptor set was obtained from a woman younger than 45 in good health. Each CDR3 is given without its conserved first and last residue. Size tells how often a clone was seen (once, few, many) or the class of an expanded clone, and some rows leave it out.

V gene,clone size,J gene,CDR3 protein
TRBV29-1,few,TRBJ2-7,SVSAGTEYEQY
TRBV2,.,TRBJ1-3,ASSVVKRAVGNTIY
TRBV18,.,TRBJ1-5,ASSPVQGTDQPQH
TRBV18,many,TRBJ2-7,ASSPNFYEQY
TRBV28,.,TRBJ2-7,ASSPRDRILLEQY
TRBV2,.,TRBJ1-5,ASSETEDQPQH
TRBV5-1,.,TRBJ2-3,ASSLAKGATSVDTQY
TRBV28,.,TRBJ1-3,ASSQIQGFFLHTIY
TRBV9,.,TRBJ2-3,ASSVRGLAGVGDTDTQY
TRBV2,many,TRBJ1-2,ASSVDQSAGGYT
TRBV7-3,.,TRBJ2-3,ASSRLGQGTDTQY
TRBV13,.,TRBJ2-7,ASSTPTRVGEQY
TRBV5-1,.,TRBJ1-1,ASSWTGEATEAF
TRBV19,.,TRBJ2-1,ASSRQGNEQF
TRBV9,.,TRBJ2-3,ASSAKAGYTDTQY
TRBV2,once,TRBJ1-5,ASSEVQGGNQPQH
TRBV19,once,TRBJ2-7,ASSGYYEQY
TRBV5-1,.,TRBJ1-1,ASSPQGNAEAF
TRBV2,.,TRBJ2-7,ASEGASYEQY
TRBV2,.,TRBJ1-1,ASRGGAEAF
TRBV5-3,.,TRBJ1-2,ARSPWSYGYT
TRBV9,.,TRBJ2-3,ASSVVGSGLTDTQY
TRBV5-1,many,TRBJ2-3,ASSAGQGDMDTQY
TRBV7-2,.,TRBJ1-1,ASSGGRNTEAF
TRBV6-5,.,TRBJ2-6,ASSPGVAGANVLT
TRBV28,.,TRBJ2-7,ASNSLAGDREQY
TRBV19,few,TRBJ1-2,ASSPRGPGYT
TRBV5-8,.,TRBJ2-1,ASSYHRGLAGYNEQF
TRBV28,.,TRBJ2-7,ASSQASGGTYEQY
TRBV11-2,once,TRBJ2-2,ASSPKGLAGKYGELF
TRBV7-9,.,TRBJ1-4,ASSRTGEEKLF
TRBV2,.,TRBJ1-1,ASREYYLQDTEAF
TRBV7-6,few,TRBJ2-1,ASSLAQAGGPGEQF
TRBV4-2,.,TRBJ1-5,ASSLSTGGRNQPQH
TRBV28,.,TRBJ1-5,ASSLGGTKNQPQH
TRBV28,.,.,ASRNRTGPHEQY
TRBV6-6,.,TRBJ2-7,ASSYTSASYEQY
TRBV19,.,TRBJ1-5,ASSIQGGNQPQH
TRBV4-1,.,TRBJ1-3,ASSQAQGIEGLAGNTIY
TRBV5-5,.,TRBJ2-7,ASSLLDRGSYEQY
TRBV11-2,once,TRBJ1-1,ASSSLGEAF
TRBV7-8,few,TRBJ2-3,ASRRDSDTQY
TRBV15,.,TRBJ1-5,ATRAFKGTNQPQH
TRBV10-3,few,TRBJ1-5,AISAGDQPQH
TRBV5-5,.,TRBJ2-2,ASTPFGGGLTGELF
TRBV4-1,.,TRBJ2-1,ASSQVGYREQF